The present T cell receptor beta chain was sequenced within a study of cytomegalovirus exposure and HLA in healthy donors. In the PCR, 60 Vbeta and 13 Jbeta primers were used. In the authors' methods: In a later analysis, 8.5 million to 14 million of about 80 million unique beta chains occurred in at least two donors. The method was immunoSEQ multiplex PCR; TCRdb's version includes in-frame clones alone and lacks a portion of them. The D gene and trimming were derived from the DNA, and the V and J assignments and clone size from that table. Altogether around 65,000 clones are present, about 85% being singletons, with the ten largest covering over 8.5%. Note on this clone: Its matching antigen is unknown.

This CDR3 has 13 amino acids. CDR1 is LNHDA and CDR2 is SQIVND in the germline V gene (reference sequence). Unmatched junction bases numbered 6, after V lost 8 bases and J lost 4 bases. Overall study findings and caveats: Presence/absence analyses assumed roughly uniform sequencing depth across donors, which may not hold. In a later analysis, TCR association rates varied by HLA locus: DRB1 most, HLA-C fewest.

At collection, donors were nominally healthy, but unrecorded immune exposures were probable. Sample: PBMCs. The origin of this receptor is a female donor in good health and CMV-seronegative. The V gene is TRBV19, the J gene TRBJ1-2; TRBD1 agrees at 8 bases. CDR3 sequence: CASSGGGIYGYTF. In DNA form, the CDR3 reads TGTGCCAGTTCAGGGGGCGGAATCTATGGCTACACCTTC.